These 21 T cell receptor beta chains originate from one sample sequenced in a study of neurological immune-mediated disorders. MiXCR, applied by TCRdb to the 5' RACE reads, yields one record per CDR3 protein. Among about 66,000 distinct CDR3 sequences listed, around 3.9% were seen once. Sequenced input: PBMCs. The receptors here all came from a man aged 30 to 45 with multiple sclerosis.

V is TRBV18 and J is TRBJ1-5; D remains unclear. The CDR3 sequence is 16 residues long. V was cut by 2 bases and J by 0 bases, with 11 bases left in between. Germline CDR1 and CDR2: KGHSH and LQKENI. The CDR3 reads CASSPFQEDSNQPQHF. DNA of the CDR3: TGTGCCAGCTCACCATTCCAGGAAGATAGCAATCAGCCCCAGCATTTT.

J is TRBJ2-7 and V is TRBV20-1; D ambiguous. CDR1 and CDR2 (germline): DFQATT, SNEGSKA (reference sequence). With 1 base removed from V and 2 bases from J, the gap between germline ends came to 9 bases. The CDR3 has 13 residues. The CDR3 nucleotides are TGCAGTGCTAGAGTCTCAATAGCCTACGAGCAGTACTTC. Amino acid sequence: CSARVSIAYEQYF.

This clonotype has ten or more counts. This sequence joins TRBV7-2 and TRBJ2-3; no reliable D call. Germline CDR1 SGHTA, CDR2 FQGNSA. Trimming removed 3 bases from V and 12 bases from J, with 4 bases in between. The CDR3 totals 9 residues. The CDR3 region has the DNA TGTGCCAGCAGCTTGGGTCAGTATTTT. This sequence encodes CASSLGQYF.

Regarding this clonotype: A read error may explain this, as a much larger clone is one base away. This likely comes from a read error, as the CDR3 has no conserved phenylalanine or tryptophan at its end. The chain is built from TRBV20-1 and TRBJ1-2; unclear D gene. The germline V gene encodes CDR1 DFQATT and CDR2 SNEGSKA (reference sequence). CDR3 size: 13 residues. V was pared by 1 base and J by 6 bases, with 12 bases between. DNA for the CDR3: TGCAGTGCTAGAGGGGGTTATCTAGATGGCTACACCATC. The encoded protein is CSARGGYLDGYTI.

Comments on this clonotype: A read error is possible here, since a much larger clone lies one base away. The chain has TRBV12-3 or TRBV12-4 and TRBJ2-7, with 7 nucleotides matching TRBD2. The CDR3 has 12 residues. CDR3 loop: CASSSNGLDRGF. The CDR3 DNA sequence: TGTGCCAGCAGTTCGAATGGACTAGATCGTGGGTTC.

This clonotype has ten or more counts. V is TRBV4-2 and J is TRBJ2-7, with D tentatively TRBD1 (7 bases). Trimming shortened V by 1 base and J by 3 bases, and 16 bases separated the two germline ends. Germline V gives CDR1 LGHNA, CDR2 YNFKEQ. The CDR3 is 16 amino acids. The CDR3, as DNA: TGTGCCAGCAGCCAAGTCTTCCAGGGGGGCCTCTACGAGCAGTACTTC. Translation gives CASSQVFQGGLYEQYF.

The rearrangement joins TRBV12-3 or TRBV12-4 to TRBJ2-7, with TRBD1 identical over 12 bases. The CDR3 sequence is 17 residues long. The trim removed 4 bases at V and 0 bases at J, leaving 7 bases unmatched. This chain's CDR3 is CASSSGTGGLNSYEQYF. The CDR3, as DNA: TGTGCCAGCAGTTCCGGGACAGGGGGCCTTAACTCCTACGAGCAGTACTTC.

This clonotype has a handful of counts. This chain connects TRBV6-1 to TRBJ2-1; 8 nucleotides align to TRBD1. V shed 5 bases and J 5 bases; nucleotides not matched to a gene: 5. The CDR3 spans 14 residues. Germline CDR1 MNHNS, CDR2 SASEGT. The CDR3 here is CASSFRDRNNEQFF. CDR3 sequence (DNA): TGTGCCAGCAGTTTCCGGGACAGGAACAATGAGCAGTTCTTC.

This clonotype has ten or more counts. CDR3 DNA: TGCAGTGCTAGACCCGCGGGGAGTGGGGACACCGGGGAGCTGTTTTTT. Translating gives CSARPAGSGDTGELFF. The chain has TRBV20-1 and TRBJ2-2; tentatively, D is TRBD2 (6 bases). The CDR3 has 16 residues. Trimming cost V 2 bases and J 3 bases, with 16 bases left between them. Germline V lookup: CDR1 DFQATT, CDR2 SNEGSKA (reference sequence).

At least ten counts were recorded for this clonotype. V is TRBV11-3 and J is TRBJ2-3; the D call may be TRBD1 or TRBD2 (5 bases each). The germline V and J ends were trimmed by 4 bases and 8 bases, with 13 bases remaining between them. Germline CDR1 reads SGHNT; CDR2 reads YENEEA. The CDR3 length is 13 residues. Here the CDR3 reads CASSSQGSATQYF. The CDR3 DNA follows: TGTGCCAGCAGCTCCCAGGGTAGCGCTACGCAGTATTTT.

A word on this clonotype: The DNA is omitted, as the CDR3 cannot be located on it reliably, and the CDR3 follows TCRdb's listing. Here the CDR3 reads CASSLVGRGSPLNF. The V and J genes are TRBV12-3 or TRBV12-4 and TRBJ1-6; the table's D gene call, TRBD1, was not cross checked with the DNA. 14 amino acids form the CDR3, both terminal residues included.

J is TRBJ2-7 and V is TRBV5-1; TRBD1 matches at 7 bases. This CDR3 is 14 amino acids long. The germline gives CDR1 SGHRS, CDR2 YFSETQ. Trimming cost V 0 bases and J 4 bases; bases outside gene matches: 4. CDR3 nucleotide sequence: TGCGCCAGCAGCTTGGACCCACAGGGGTACGAGCAGTACTTC. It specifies CASSLDPQGYEQYF.

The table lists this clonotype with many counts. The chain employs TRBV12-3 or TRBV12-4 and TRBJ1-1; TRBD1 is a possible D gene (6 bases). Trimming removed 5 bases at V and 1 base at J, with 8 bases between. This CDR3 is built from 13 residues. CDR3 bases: TGTGCCAGCAGTATACAGGGGAACACTGAAGCTTTCTTT. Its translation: CASSIQGNTEAFF.

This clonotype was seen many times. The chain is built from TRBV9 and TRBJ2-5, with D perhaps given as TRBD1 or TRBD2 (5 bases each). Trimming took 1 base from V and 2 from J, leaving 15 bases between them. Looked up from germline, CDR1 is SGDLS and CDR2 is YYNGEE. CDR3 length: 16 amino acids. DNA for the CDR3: TGTGCCAGCAGCGTAAACCAGGGTGGAGGTCAAGAGACCCAGTACTTC. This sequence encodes CASSVNQGGGQETQYF.

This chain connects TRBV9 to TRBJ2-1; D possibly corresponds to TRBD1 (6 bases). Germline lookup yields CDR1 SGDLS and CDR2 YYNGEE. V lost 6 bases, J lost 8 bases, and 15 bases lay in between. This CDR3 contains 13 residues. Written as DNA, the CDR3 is TGTGCCAGCACCCCAGGGACACAGGATGAGCAGTTCTTC. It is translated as CASTPGTQDEQFF.

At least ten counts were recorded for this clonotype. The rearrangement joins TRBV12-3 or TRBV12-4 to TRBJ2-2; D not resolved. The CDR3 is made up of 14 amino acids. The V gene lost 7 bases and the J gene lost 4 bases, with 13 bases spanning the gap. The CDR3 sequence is CASIRQVLTGELFF. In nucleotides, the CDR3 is TGTGCCAGCATCCGTCAGGTGCTCACCGGGGAGCTGTTTTTT.

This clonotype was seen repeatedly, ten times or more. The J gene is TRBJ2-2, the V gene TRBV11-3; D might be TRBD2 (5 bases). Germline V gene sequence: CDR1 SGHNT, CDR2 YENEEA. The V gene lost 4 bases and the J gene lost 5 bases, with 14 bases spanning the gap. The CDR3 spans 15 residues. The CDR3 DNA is TGTGCCAGCAGCTCCCGAGGGCGTCCGACCGGGGAGCTGTTTTTT. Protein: CASSSRGRPTGELFF.

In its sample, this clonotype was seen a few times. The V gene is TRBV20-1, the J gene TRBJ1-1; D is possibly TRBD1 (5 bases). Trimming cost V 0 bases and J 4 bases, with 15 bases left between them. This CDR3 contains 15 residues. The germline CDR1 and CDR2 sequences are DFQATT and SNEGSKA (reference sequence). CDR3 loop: CSAREGTLGGTEAFF. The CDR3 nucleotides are TGCAGTGCTAGAGAGGGGACCCTTGGGGGCACTGAAGCTTTCTTT.

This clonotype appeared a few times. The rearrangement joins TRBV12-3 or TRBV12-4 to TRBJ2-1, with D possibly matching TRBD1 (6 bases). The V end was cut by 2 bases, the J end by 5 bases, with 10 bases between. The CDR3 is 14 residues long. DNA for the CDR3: TGTGCCAGCAGTTTAATGGGGGCCGACAATGAGCAGTTCTTC. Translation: CASSLMGADNEQFF.

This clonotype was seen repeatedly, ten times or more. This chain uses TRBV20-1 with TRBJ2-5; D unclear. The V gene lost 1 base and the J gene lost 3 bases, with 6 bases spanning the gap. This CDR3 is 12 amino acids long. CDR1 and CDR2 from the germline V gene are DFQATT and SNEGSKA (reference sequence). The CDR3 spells CSARAQKETQYF. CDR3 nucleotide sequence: TGCAGTGCTAGAGCACAGAAAGAGACCCAGTACTTC.

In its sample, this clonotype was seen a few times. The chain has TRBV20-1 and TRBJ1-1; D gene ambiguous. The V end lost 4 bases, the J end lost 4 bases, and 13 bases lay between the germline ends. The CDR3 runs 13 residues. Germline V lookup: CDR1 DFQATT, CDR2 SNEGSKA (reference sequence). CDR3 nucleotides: TGCAGTGCTAAGGACGGTTTGAGCACTGAAGCTTTCTTT. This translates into CSAKDGLSTEAFF.